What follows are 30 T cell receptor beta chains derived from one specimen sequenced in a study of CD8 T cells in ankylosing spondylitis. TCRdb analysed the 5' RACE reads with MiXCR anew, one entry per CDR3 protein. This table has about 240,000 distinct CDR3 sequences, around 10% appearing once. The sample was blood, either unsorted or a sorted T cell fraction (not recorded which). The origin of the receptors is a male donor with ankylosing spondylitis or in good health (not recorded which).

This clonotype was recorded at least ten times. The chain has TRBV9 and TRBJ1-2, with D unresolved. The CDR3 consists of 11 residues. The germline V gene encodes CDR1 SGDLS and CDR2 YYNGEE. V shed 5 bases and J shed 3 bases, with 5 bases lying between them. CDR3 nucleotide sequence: TGTGCCAGCAGAAGTGACTATGGCTACACCTTC. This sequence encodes CASRSDYGYTF. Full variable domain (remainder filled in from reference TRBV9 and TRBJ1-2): DSGVTQTPKHLITATGQRVTLRCSPRSGDLSVYWYQQSLDQGLQFLIQYYNGEERAKGNILERFSAQQFPDLHSELNLSSLELGDSALYFCASRSDYGYTFGSGTRLTVV.

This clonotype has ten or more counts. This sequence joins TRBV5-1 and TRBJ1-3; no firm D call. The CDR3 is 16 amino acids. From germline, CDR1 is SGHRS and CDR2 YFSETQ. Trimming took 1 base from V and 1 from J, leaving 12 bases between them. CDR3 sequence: CASSLTPGLSGNTIYF. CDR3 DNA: TGCGCCAGCAGCTTGACACCCGGACTGTCTGGAAACACCATATATTTT. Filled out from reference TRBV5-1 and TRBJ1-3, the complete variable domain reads KAGVTQTPRYLIKTRGQQVTLSCSPISGHRSVSWYQQTPGQGLQFLFEYFSETQRNKGNFPGRFSGRQFSNSRSEMNVSTLELGDSALYLCASSLTPGLSGNTIYFGEGSWLTVV.

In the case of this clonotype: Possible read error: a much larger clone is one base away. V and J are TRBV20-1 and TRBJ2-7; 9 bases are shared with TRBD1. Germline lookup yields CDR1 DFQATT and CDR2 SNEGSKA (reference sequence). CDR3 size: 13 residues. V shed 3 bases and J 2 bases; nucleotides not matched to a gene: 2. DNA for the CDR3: TGCAGTGCTAGGGGGGACAGGGCCTACGAGCAGTACTTC. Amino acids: CSARGDRAYEQYF.

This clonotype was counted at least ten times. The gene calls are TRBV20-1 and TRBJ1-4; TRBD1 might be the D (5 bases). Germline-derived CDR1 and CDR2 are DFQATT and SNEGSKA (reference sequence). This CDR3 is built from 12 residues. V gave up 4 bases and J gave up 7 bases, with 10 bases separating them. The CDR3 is CSAKGVGEKLFF. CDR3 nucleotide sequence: TGCAGTGCTAAAGGGGTCGGTGAAAAACTGTTTTTT.

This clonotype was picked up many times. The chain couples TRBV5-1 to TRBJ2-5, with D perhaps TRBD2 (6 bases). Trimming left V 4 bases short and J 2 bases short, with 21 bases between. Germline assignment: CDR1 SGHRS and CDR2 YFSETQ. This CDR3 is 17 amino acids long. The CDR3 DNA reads TGCGCCAGCAGCGTCGTGGAGGCACTAGCAAAGCAAGAGACCCAGTACTTC. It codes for CASSVVEALAKQETQYF.

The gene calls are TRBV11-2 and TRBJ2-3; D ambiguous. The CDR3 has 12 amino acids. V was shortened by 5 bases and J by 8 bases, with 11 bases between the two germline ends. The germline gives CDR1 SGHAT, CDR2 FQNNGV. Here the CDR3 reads CASSHGVGTQYF. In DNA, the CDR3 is TGTGCCAGCAGCCACGGAGTTGGTACGCAGTATTTT.

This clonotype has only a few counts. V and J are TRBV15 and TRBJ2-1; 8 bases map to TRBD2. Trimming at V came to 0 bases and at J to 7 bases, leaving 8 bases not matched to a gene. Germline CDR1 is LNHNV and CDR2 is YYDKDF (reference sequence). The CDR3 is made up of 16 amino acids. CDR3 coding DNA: TGTGCCACCAGCAGAGATGGAGCGGGAGTTGGAAATGAGCAGTTCTTC. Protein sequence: CATSRDGAGVGNEQFF.

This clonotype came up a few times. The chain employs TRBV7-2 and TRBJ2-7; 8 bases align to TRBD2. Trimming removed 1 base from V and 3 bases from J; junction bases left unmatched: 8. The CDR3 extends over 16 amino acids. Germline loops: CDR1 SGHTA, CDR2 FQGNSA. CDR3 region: CASSLGSSGSLYEQYF. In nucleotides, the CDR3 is TGTGCCAGCAGCTTAGGTTCCAGCGGGAGTCTCTACGAGCAGTACTTC. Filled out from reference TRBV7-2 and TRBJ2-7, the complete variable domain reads GAGVSQSPSNKVTEKGKDVELRCDPISGHTALYWYRQSLGQGLEFLIYFQGNSAPDKSGLPSDRFSAERTGGSVSTLTIQRTQQEDSAVYLCASSLGSSGSLYEQYFGPGTRLTVT.

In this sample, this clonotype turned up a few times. The DNA for the CDR3 is TGTGCCAGCAGCCAGTCTTTGGGTCGCAGCGAGCAGTACTTC. It translates to CASSQSLGRSEQYF. The chain uses TRBV14 and TRBJ2-7; no clear D. Germline V gives CDR1 SGHDN, CDR2 FVKESK. The CDR3 has 14 amino acids. V lost 3 bases to trimming and J lost 6 bases, with 15 bases between them.

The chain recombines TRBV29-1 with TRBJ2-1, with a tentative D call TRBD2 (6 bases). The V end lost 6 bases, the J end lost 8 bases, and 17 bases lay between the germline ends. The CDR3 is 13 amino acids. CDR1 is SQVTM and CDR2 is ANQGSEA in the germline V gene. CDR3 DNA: TGCAGCGTCCTACCGGGACTGCCGGATGAGCAGTTCTTC. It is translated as CSVLPGLPDEQFF.

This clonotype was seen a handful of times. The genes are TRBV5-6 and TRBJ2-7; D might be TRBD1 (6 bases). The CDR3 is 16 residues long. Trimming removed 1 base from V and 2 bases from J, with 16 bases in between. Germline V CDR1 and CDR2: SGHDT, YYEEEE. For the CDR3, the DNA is TGTGCCAGCAGCTTGTATCTGCCAGGGGATACCTACGAGCAGTACTTC. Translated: CASSLYLPGDTYEQYF. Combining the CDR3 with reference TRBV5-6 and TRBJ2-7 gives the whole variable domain DAGVTQSPTHLIKTRGQQVTLRCSPKSGHDTVSWYQQALGQGPQFIFQYYEEEERQRGNFPDRFSGHQFPNYSSELNVNALLLGDSALYLCASSLYLPGDTYEQYFGPGTRLTVT.

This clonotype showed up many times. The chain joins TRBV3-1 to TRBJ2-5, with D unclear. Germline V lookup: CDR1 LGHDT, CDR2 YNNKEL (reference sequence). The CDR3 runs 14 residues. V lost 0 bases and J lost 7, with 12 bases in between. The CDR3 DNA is TGTGCCAGCAGCCAAGAGACCGCGTTAGGGACCCAGTACTTC. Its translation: CASSQETALGTQYF.

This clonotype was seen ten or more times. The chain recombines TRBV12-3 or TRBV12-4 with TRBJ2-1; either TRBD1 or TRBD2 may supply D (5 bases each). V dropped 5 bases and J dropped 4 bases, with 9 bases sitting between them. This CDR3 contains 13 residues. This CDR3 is CASSPGAYNEQFF. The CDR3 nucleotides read TGTGCCAGCAGTCCCGGGGCTTACAATGAGCAGTTCTTC.

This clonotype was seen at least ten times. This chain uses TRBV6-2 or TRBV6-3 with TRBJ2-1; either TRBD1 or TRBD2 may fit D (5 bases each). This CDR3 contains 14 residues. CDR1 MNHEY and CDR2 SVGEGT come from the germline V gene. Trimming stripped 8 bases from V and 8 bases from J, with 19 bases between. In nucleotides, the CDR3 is TGTGCCAGCTCTCAGGTAGGGGAGCCGCATGAGCAGTTCTTC. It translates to CASSQVGEPHEQFF.

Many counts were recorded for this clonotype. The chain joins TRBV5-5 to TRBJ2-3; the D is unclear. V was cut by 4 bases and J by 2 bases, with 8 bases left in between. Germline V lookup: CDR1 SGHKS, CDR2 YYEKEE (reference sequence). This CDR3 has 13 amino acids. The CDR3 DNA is TGTGCCAGCAGCCTTATCTTCACAGATACGCAGTATTTT. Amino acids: CASSLIFTDTQYF.

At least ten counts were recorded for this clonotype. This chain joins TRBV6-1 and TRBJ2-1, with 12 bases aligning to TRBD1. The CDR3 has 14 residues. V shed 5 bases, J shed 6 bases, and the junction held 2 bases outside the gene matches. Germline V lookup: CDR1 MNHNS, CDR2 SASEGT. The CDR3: CASSRDRGPNEQFF. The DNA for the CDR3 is TGTGCCAGCAGTCGGGACAGGGGGCCCAATGAGCAGTTCTTC.

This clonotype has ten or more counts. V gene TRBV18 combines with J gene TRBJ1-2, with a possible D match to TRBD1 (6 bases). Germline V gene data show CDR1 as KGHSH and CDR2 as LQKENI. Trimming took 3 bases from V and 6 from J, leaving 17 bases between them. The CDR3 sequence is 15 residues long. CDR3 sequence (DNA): TGTGCCAGCTCACCCGACACAGACAGGCTTCATGGCTACACCTTC. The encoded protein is CASSPDTDRLHGYTF.

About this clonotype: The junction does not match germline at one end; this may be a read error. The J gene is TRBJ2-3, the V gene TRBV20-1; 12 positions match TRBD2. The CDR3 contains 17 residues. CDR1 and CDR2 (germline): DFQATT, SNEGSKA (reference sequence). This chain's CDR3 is CCARAQTSGGGTDTQYF. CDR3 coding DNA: TGCTGTGCTAGAGCCCAGACTAGCGGGGGTGGCACAGATACGCAGTATTTT.

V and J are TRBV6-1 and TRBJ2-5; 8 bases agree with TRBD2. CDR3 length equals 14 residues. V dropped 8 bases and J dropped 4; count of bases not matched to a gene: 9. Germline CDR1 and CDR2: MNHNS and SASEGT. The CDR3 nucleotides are TGTGCCAGCGCAACGGGGGGGTCAGGAGAGACCCAGTACTTC. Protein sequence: CASATGGSGETQYF.

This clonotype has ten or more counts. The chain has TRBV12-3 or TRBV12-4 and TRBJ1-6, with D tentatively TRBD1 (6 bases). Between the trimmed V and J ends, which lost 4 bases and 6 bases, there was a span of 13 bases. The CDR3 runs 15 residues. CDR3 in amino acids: CASSSTGTPNSPLHF. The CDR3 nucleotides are TGTGCCAGCAGTTCGACCGGGACACCTAATTCACCCCTCCACTTT.

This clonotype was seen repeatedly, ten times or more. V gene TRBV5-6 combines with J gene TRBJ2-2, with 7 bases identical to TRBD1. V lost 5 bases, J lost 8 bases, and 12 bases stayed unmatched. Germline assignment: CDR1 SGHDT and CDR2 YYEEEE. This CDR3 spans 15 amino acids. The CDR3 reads CASSLPDRDGGELFF. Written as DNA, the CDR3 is TGTGCCAGCAGTCTCCCCGACAGGGATGGAGGGGAGCTGTTTTTT. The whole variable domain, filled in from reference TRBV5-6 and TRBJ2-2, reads DAGVTQSPTHLIKTRGQQVTLRCSPKSGHDTVSWYQQALGQGPQFIFQYYEEEERQRGNFPDRFSGHQFPNYSSELNVNALLLGDSALYLCASSLPDRDGGELFFGEGSRLTVL.

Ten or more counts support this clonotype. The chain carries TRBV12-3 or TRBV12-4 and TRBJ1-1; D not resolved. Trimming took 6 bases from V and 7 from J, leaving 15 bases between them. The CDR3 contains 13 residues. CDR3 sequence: CASRMVSAIEAFF. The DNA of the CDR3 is TGTGCCAGCAGGATGGTTAGTGCTATTGAAGCTTTCTTT.

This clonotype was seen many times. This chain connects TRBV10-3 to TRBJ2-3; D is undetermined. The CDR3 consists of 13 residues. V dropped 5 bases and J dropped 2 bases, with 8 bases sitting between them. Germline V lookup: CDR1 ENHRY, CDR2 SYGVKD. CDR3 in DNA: TGTGCCATCAGTACGGATCTCACAGATACGCAGTATTTT. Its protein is CAISTDLTDTQYF.

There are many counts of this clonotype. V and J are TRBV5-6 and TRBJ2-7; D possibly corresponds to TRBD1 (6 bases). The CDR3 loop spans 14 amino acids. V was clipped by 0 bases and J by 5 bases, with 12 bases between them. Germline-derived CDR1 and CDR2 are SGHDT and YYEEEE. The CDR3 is CASSLVAGVDEQYF. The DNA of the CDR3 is TGTGCCAGCAGCTTGGTTGCAGGGGTCGACGAGCAGTACTTC.

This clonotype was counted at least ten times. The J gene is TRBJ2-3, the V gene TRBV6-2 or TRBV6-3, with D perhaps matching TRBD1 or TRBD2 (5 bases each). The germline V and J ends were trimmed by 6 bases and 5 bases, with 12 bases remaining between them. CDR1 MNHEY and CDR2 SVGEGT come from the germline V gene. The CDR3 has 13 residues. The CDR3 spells CASSIGALDTQYF. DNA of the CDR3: TGTGCCAGCAGCATCGGGGCTTTAGATACGCAGTATTTT.

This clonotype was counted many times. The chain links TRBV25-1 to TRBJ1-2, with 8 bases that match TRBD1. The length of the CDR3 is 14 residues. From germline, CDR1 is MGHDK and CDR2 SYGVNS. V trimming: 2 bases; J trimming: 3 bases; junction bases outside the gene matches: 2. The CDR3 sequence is CASSEPGQDYGYTF. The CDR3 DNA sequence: TGTGCCAGCAGTGAACCGGGACAGGACTATGGCTACACCTTC.

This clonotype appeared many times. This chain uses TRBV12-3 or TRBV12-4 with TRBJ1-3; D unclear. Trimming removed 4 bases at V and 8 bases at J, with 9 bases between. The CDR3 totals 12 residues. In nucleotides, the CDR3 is TGTGCCAGCAGTTCTCTTGACCACACCATATATTTT. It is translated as CASSSLDHTIYF.

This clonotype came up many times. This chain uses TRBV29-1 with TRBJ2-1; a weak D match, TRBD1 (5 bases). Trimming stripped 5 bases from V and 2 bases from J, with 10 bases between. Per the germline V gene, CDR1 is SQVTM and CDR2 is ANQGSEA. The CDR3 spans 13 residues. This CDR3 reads CSVRSDTYNEQFF. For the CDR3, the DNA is TGCAGCGTTAGGTCGGACACCTACAATGAGCAGTTCTTC.

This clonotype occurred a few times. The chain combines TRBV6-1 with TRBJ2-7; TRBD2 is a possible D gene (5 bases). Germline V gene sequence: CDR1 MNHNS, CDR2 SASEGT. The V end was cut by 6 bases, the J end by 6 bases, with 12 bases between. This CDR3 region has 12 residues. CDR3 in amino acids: CASSTTISEQYF. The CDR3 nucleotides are TGTGCCAGCAGCACGACTATTAGCGAGCAGTACTTC.

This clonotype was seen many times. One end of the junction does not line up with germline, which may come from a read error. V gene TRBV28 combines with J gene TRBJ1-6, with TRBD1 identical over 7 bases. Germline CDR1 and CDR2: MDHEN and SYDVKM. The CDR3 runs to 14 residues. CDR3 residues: CASRLGQINSPLHF. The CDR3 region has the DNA TGTGCCAGCCGTTTGGGACAGATCAATTCACCCCTCCACTTT.